These 26 T cell receptor beta chains were sequenced from one sample in a study of spatial heterogeneity in lung cancer. Notes on the study in general: Tumor mutation counts were tracked by expanded intratumoral alpha and beta TCR counts.

The time point was: sample taken at primary tumor resection. These receptors have no identified antigens. Using its own MiXCR run on the 5' RACE reads, TCRdb lists one record per CDR3 protein. The sample lists more than 10,000 distinct CDR3 sequences; 5.6% were seen once. This specimen was lung tumor tissue, taken at surgery. These receptors were obtained from a female donor with early-stage non-small cell lung cancer.

This clonotype was detected ten times or more. This beta chain is an unintended read in a library built for alpha chains; its size means little. The chain joins TRBV3-1 to TRBJ2-5; perhaps TRBD2 as D (5 bases). From germline, CDR1 is LGHDT and CDR2 YNNKEL (reference sequence). Trimming stripped 1 base from V and 9 bases from J, with 9 bases between. The CDR3 consists of 12 residues. CDR3 region: CASSQGGSAQYF. In nucleotides, the CDR3 is TGTGCCAGCAGCCAAGGAGGGTCGGCCCAGTACTTC.

This clonotype has at least ten counts. This beta chain is a stray sequence in a library constructed for alpha chains; its clone size is not meaningful. The gene calls are TRBV12-3 or TRBV12-4 and TRBJ1-6; D is unresolved. Trimming pared 2 bases from V and 9 bases from J, leaving 11 bases between. This CDR3 is 14 amino acids long. Here the CDR3 reads CASSLNAQRSPLHF. CDR3 nucleotides: TGTGCCAGCAGTTTAAACGCCCAACGTTCACCCCTCCACTTT.

This clonotype was found many times. Because this beta chain is a stray read in a library intended to capture alpha chains, its abundance should not be given much weight. The chain joins TRBV5-1 to TRBJ1-5, with 10 nucleotides matching TRBD1. Germline CDR1 reads SGHRS; CDR2 reads YFSETQ. Germline trimming cut 0 bases from V and 4 bases from J; bases unmatched to any gene: 1. The CDR3 length is 15 residues. The CDR3 nucleotides are TGCGCCAGCAGCTTGGGGACAGGGGGAAATCAGCCCCAGCATTTT. Protein product: CASSLGTGGNQPQHF. The full variable domain, its missing parts supplied by reference TRBV5-1 and TRBJ1-5, is KAGVTQTPRYLIKTRGQQVTLSCSPISGHRSVSWYQQTPGQGLQFLFEYFSETQRNKGNFPGRFSGRQFSNSRSEMNVSTLELGDSALYLCASSLGTGGNQPQHFGDGTRLSIL.

This clonotype was detected many times. This beta chain was picked up by a library intended for alpha chains and is off target, so its count carries little meaning. The rearrangement joins TRBV28 to TRBJ1-2, with 7 bases that match TRBD1. Germline CDR1 and CDR2: MDHEN and SYDVKM. Trimming at V came to 5 bases and at J to 7 bases, leaving 13 bases not matched to a gene. This CDR3 is built from 15 residues. The DNA for the CDR3 is TGTGCCAGCAGTGCCGAATCTACAGGGGCGGCTGGCTACACCTTC. Translation: CASSAESTGAAGYTF.

This clonotype has a count of ten or more. A library prepared for alpha chains yielded this beta chain as an off-target read; its size is of little meaning. The rearrangement links TRBV20-1 to TRBJ2-5; the match to TRBD2 covers 7 bases. V was clipped by 0 bases and J by 7 bases; unmatched bases: 8. This CDR3 has 14 residues. Germline V gene data show CDR1 as DFQATT and CDR2 as SNEGSKA (reference sequence). Here the CDR3 reads CSARDKDGGRTQYF. CDR3 DNA: TGCAGTGCTAGAGATAAAGACGGCGGGAGGACCCAGTACTTC.

By sample fraction, this clonotype is medium-sized. This beta chain is an off-target read within a library intended for alpha chains, so its frequency means little. V gene TRBV3-1 combines with J gene TRBJ2-1, with 12 nucleotides matching TRBD2. Germline V gene lookup returns CDR1 LGHDT and CDR2 YNNKEL (reference sequence). The CDR3 length is 18 residues. Trimming removed 4 bases from V and 4 bases from J; junction bases left unmatched: 11. The CDR3 reads CASSPPPATSGGYNEQFF. The CDR3 DNA sequence: TGTGCCAGCAGCCCTCCCCCTGCGACTAGCGGGGGATACAATGAGCAGTTCTTC.

With respect to this clonotype: This beta chain is a stray read from a library made for alpha chains; its abundance is not meaningful. The V gene is TRBV7-9, the J gene TRBJ1-2; 8 bases are a match to TRBD1. Unmatched junction bases numbered 0, after V lost 1 base and J lost 2 bases. The CDR3 has 14 amino acids. CDR1 and CDR2 from the germline V gene are SEHNR and FQNEAQ (reference sequence). The CDR3 coding sequence is TGTGCCAGCAGCTTAGGACAGGGGAACTATGGCTACACCTTC. This translates into CASSLGQGNYGYTF.

This clonotype was observed many times. This beta chain is off target for a library built for alpha chains, so its abundance means little. This chain links TRBV9 with TRBJ2-3, with D tentatively TRBD1 (6 bases). The V end lost 4 bases, the J end lost 4 bases, and 13 bases lay between the germline ends. Germline CDR1 reads SGDLS; CDR2 reads YYNGEE. The CDR3 has 14 amino acids. The CDR3 sequence is CASSLTRGADTQYF. Written as DNA, the CDR3 is TGTGCCAGCAGCTTAACCAGGGGCGCAGATACGCAGTATTTT. Together with reference TRBV9 and TRBJ2-3, the CDR3 gives the full variable domain: DSGVTQTPKHLITATGQRVTLRCSPRSGDLSVYWYQQSLDQGLQFLIQYYNGEERAKGNILERFSAQQFPDLHSELNLSSLELGDSALYFCASSLTRGADTQYFGPGTRLTVL.

Comment on this clonotype: This beta chain came through as a stray read in a library set up for alpha chains, and its size says little. In DNA, the CDR3 is TGCGCCAGCAGCTTTGACTCGACAGGGCGAGCTTTCTTT. This translates into CASSFDSTGRAFF. This sequence joins TRBV5-1 and TRBJ1-1; 7 nucleotides align to TRBD1. The CDR3 is 13 amino acids. Trimming took 2 bases from V and 10 from J; bases not matched to a gene: 8. Germline assignment: CDR1 SGHRS and CDR2 YFSETQ.

This clonotype was observed at least ten times. Since it is a stray read in a library aimed at alpha chains, this beta chain has a size that is not meaningful. The rearrangement joins TRBV2 to TRBJ2-3, with TRBD2 identical over 7 bases. V dropped 3 bases and J dropped 3; count of bases not matched to a gene: 6. CDR1 and CDR2 from the germline V gene are SNHLY and FYNNEI. The CDR3 has 15 residues. CDR3 nucleotides: TGTGCCAGCAGTGATTCGGGGGGACTTACAGATACGCAGTATTTT. Translation gives CASSDSGGLTDTQYF.

This clonotype was counted many times. Since it is a stray read in a library aimed at alpha chains, this beta chain has a size that is not meaningful. This rearrangement joins TRBV5-1 to TRBJ2-3, with unresolved D. The V gene's germline CDR1 is SGHRS and CDR2 YFSETQ. The ends were cut back, 7 bases at V and 6 bases at J, with 6 bases in the middle. The CDR3 length is 10 residues. The CDR3 region has the DNA TGCGCCAGCGTGGTCGATACGCAGTATTTT. Its protein is CASVVDTQYF.

This clonotype showed up many times. As an off-target read in a library built for alpha chains, this beta chain has a frequency of little significance. The gene calls are TRBV9 and TRBJ2-7; maybe TRBD1 (5 bases). The germline V and J ends were trimmed by 1 base and 3 bases, with 14 bases remaining between them. CDR3 length equals 15 residues. Looked up from germline, CDR1 is SGDLS and CDR2 is YYNGEE. This CDR3 reads CASSVSPGSGYEQYF. CDR3 DNA: TGTGCCAGCAGCGTATCCCCAGGGTCTGGCTACGAGCAGTACTTC.

This clonotype was detected ten times or more. This beta chain lies outside the target of a library built for alpha chains; its clone size means little. The genes are TRBV12-3 or TRBV12-4 and TRBJ1-1; possible D gene TRBD1, 5 bases. This CDR3 is built from 14 residues. V was pared by 6 bases and J by 3 bases, with 14 bases between. This CDR3 is CASRKPLGHTEAFF. In DNA form, the CDR3 reads TGTGCCAGCAGAAAACCTCTGGGGCACACTGAAGCTTTCTTT.

In its sample, this clonotype was seen many times. This beta chain is a stray read from a library made for alpha chains; its abundance is not meaningful. The gene calls are TRBV6-2 or TRBV6-3 and TRBJ1-3; no clear D. The V gene lost 5 bases and the J gene lost 3 bases, with 14 bases spanning the gap. CDR3 length: 15 residues. Germline V lookup: CDR1 MNHEY, CDR2 SVGEGT. For the CDR3, the DNA is TGTGCCAGCAGTCGCTCAGGATCGATTGGAAACACCATATATTTT. This codes for CASSRSGSIGNTIYF.

This clonotype was detected many times. This beta chain is an unintended read in a library built for alpha chains; its size means little. The CDR3: CSAAGPYTGELFF. The CDR3 region has the DNA TGCAGTGCTGCGGGACCCTACACCGGGGAGCTGTTTTTT. The rearrangement uses TRBV20-1 and TRBJ2-2; tentative D call: TRBD2 (6 bases). V lost 5 bases and J lost 3, with 10 bases in between. The CDR3 runs to 13 residues. Germline V gene lookup returns CDR1 DFQATT and CDR2 SNEGSKA (reference sequence).

This clonotype has more than one count but fewer than ten. The library was prepared for alpha chains; this beta chain is a stray read, so its frequency means little. The V and J genes are TRBV20-1 and TRBJ1-5; D unclear. Germline V gives CDR1 DFQATT, CDR2 SNEGSKA (reference sequence). This CDR3 is 14 amino acids long. The ends were cut back, 0 bases at V and 3 bases at J, with 9 bases in the middle. CDR3 sequence reads: CSARDARLNQPQHF. CDR3 nucleotides: TGCAGTGCTAGAGATGCCAGGCTCAATCAGCCCCAGCATTTT.

This clonotype has at least ten counts. This beta chain represents an off-target read in a library built for alpha chains; its size is of limited meaning. This rearrangement joins TRBV5-8 to TRBJ2-4, with 8 bases that match TRBD1. V lost 6 bases to trimming and J lost 2 bases; unmatched junction nucleotides: 4. CDR3 size: 14 residues. Per the germline V gene, CDR1 is SGHTS and CDR2 is YDEGEE. The CDR3 bases are TGTGCCAGCAACCGACAGGGGACCAAAAACATTCAGTACTTC. Residues: CASNRQGTKNIQYF.

Many counts were recorded for this clonotype. This beta chain slipped into a library made for alpha chains as a stray read, so its size is not meaningful. The chain has TRBV30 and TRBJ1-5; 7 bases align to TRBD1. Unmatched junction bases numbered 10, after V lost 3 bases and J lost 5 bases. The CDR3 loop spans 15 amino acids. CDR1 and CDR2 from the germline V gene are GTSNPN and SVGIG (reference sequence). CDR3 amino acids: CAWSRLGTAYQPQHF. CDR3 nucleotide sequence: TGTGCCTGGAGCCGCCTTGGGACAGCCTATCAGCCCCAGCATTTT. Full variable domain (outside the CDR3, taken from reference TRBV30 and TRBJ1-5): SQTIHQWPATLVQPVGSPLSLECTVEGTSNPNLYWYRQAAGRGLQLLFYSVGIGQISSEVPQNLSASRPQDRQFILSSKKLLLSDSGFYLCAWSRLGTAYQPQHFGDGTRLSIL.

This clonotype occurred many times. A library made for alpha chains picked up this beta chain off target, so its size means little. The chain has TRBV7-8 and TRBJ1-2; D is unclear. V shed 10 bases and J shed 4 bases, with 16 bases lying between them. The CDR3 contains 13 residues. Germline CDR1 SGHVS, CDR2 FQNEAQ. The CDR3 sequence is CATQPGVTYGYTF. As DNA, the CDR3 is TGTGCCACTCAGCCTGGGGTCACCTATGGCTACACCTTC. The variable domain in full, with the rest retrieved from reference TRBV7-8 and TRBJ1-2, is GAGVSQSPRYKVAKRGQDVALRCDPISGHVSLFWYQQALGQGPEFLTYFQNEAQLDKSGLPSDRFFAERPEGSVSTLKIQRTQQEDSAVYLCATQPGVTYGYTFGSGTRLTVV.

This clonotype was picked up many times. Being off target in a library aimed at alpha chains, this beta chain has a size of little meaning. The V and J genes are TRBV20-1 and TRBJ2-5, with 12 bases fitting TRBD2. The germline V gene encodes CDR1 DFQATT and CDR2 SNEGSKA (reference sequence). This CDR3 spans 14 amino acids. V shed 6 bases and J 5 bases; nucleotides not matched to a gene: 7. This CDR3 reads CSAPLAGGLETQYF. As DNA, the CDR3 is TGCAGTGCGCCTCTAGCGGGGGGGCTTGAGACCCAGTACTTC.

This clonotype appeared many times. In a library made to pick up alpha chains, this beta chain is a stray read with a size that means little. This chain uses TRBV28 with TRBJ1-6; D is uncertain. The germline V gene has CDR1 MDHEN and CDR2 SYDVKM. The V and J ends lost 3 bases and 10 bases respectively, with 4 bases between them. The CDR3 is 11 amino acids. The chain's CDR3 is CASSFESPLHF. The CDR3 nucleotides read TGTGCCAGCAGTTTTGAGTCACCCCTCCACTTT.

By frequency in the sample, this clonotype is medium-sized. In a library made to pick up alpha chains, this beta chain is a stray read with a size that means little. The V and J genes are TRBV5-6 and TRBJ1-4, with D unresolved. V shed 5 bases and J shed 7 bases, with 12 bases lying between them. Germline V gene lookup returns CDR1 SGHDT and CDR2 YYEEEE. This CDR3 comprises 13 residues. CDR3 bases: TGTGCCAGCAGATTTGCCGGTGGTGAAAAACTGTTTTTT. Translated, it gives CASRFAGGEKLFF.

At least ten counts were recorded for this clonotype. Because this beta chain is a stray read in a library intended to capture alpha chains, its abundance should not be given much weight. The V call is TRBV19, the J call TRBJ2-2, with 10 bases matching TRBD2. Trimming took 5 bases from V and 7 from J; bases not matched to a gene: 10. CDR3 length: 16 amino acids. Germline CDR1 and CDR2: LNHDA and SQIVND (reference sequence). DNA for the CDR3: TGTGCCAGTAGTCCTAGCGGGGGCCCGAATTTCGGGGAGCTGTTTTTT. Translation: CASSPSGGPNFGELFF. Drawing the rest from reference TRBV19 and TRBJ2-2, the complete variable domain is DGGITQSPKYLFRKEGQNVTLSCEQNLNHDAMYWYRQDPGQGLRLIYYSQIVNDFQKGDIAEGYSVSREKKESFPLTVTSAQKNPTAFYLCASSPSGGPNFGELFFGEGSRLTVL.

This clonotype is classed as medium-sized (0.01 to 0.1%). In a library made to pick up alpha chains, this beta chain is a stray read with a size that means little. This chain connects TRBV11-2 to TRBJ2-2, with TRBD2 matching 10 bases. V gave up 6 bases and J gave up 2 bases; unmatched junction bases: 3. The CDR3 is made up of 15 amino acids. Germline V lookup: CDR1 SGHAT, CDR2 FQNNGV. CDR3 DNA sequence: TGTGCCAGCAGTCGGACTAGCGGAAACACCGGGGAGCTGTTTTTT. Translation gives CASSRTSGNTGELFF.

Of note for this clonotype: This beta chain represents an off-target read in a library built for alpha chains; its size is of limited meaning. The V gene is TRBV3-1, the J gene TRBJ2-1; D is unresolved. The V end lost 3 bases, the J end lost 6 bases, and 12 bases lay between the germline ends. The CDR3 covers 14 residues. Germline V gene sequence: CDR1 LGHDT, CDR2 YNNKEL (reference sequence). The CDR3 loop is CASSQGRPLNEQFF. CDR3 in DNA: TGTGCCAGCAGCCAGGGAAGGCCCCTCAATGAGCAGTTCTTC.

This clonotype was seen a handful of times. Because this beta chain is a stray read in a library intended to capture alpha chains, its abundance should not be given much weight. This rearrangement joins TRBV6-5 to TRBJ1-1; D is unclear. Looked up from germline, CDR1 is MNHEY and CDR2 is SVGAGI. The V gene lost 2 bases and the J gene lost 5 bases, with 9 bases spanning the gap. This CDR3 has 13 residues. The CDR3 sequence is CASSYGLATEAFF. CDR3 nucleotides: TGTGCCAGCAGTTACGGTCTGGCGACTGAAGCTTTCTTT.